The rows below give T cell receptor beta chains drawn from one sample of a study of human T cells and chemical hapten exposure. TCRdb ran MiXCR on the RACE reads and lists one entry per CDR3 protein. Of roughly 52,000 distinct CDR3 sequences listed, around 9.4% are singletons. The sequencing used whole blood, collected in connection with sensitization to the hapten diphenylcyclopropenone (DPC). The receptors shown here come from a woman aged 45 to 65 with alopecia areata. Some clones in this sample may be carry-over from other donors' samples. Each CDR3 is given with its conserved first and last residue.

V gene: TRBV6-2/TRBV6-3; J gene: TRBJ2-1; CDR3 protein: CASSYLAMTLGRDFYNEQFF
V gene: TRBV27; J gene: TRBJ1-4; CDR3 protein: CASSSLGQGHEKLFF
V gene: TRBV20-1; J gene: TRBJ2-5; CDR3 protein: CSASTGTDQETQYF
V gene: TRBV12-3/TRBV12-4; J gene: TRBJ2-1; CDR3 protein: CASSILPYNEQFF
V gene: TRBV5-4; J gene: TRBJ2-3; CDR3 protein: CASSPNTGPTDTQYF
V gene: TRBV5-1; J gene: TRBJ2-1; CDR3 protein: CASRVGLPYNEQFF
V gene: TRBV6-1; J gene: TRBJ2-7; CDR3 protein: CASSETPNYDYEQYF
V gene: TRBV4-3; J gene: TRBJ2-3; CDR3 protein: CASSQFSSGGVSTDTQYF
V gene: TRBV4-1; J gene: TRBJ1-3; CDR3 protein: CASSQERYSGNTIYF
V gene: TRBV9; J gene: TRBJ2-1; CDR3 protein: CASSVLAGGHNEQFF
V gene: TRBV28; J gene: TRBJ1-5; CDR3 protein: CASTRKRGANQPQHF
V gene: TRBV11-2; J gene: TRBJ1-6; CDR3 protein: CASTLGGRRTLHF
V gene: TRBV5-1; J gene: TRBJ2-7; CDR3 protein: CASSWDKTYEQYF
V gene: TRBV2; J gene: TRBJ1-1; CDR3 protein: CASSRGQANTEAFF
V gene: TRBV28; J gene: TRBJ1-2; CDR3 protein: CASSLPTYGYTF
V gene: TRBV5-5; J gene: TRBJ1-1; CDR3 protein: CASTPQPNTEAFF
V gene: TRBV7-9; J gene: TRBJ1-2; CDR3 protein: CASSLASSGYTF
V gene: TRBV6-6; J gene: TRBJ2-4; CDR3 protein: CATSEDRKGIQYF
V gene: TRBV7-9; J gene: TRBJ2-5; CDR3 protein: CASSPQETQYF
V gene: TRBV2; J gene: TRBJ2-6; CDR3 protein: CASSRQVGANVLTF
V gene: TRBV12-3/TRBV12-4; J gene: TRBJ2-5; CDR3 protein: CASSLAQGRGQETQYF
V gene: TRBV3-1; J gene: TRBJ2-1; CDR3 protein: CASSFFNEQFF
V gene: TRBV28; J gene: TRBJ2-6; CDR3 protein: CASIPGWGSSGANVLTF
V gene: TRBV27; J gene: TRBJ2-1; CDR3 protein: CASSHSSQGQFF
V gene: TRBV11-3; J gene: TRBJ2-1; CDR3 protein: CASSSQREGRYNEQFF
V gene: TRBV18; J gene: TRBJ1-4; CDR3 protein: CASSPFRGGTTNEKLFF
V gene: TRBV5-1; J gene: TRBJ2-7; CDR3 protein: CASSLTPGTYEQYF
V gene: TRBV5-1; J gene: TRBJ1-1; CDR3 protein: CASSLGTGSDTEAFF
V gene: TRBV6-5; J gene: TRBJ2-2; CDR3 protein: CASRDRGSTGELFF
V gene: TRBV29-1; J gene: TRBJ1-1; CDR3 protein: CSVERQGGLFMNTEAFF
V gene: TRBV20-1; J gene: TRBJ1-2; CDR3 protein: CSASKGTSNYGYTF
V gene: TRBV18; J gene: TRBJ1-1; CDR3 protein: CASSPSGGRNTEAFF
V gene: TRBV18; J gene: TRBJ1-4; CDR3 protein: CASSRQLNLNEKLFF
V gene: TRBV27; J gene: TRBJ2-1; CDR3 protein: CASSRDRGLVVFF
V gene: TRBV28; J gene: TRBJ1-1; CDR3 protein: CASSLGRAGKTEAFF
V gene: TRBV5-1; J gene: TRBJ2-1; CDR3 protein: CASSLTGESNYNEQFF
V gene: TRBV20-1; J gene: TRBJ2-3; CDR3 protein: CSARSPQGMDTQYF
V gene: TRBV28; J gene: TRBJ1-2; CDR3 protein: CASRQGAAGYTF
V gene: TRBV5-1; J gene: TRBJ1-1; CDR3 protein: CASSSGDWQNTEAFF
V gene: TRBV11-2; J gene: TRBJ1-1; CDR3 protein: CASSPLGHSNTEAFF
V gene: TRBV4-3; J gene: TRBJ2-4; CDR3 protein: CASSQEDPRIKNIQYF
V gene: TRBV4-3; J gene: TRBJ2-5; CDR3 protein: CASSQDNLLAGKETQYF
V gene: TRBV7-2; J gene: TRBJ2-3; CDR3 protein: CASSVDGGRADTQYF
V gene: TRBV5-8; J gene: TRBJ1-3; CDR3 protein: CASRTFSGNTIYF
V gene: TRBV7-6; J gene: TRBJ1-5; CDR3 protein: CASSRSSGLNQPQHF
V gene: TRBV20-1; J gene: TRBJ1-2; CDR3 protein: CSALPGQEFYGYTF
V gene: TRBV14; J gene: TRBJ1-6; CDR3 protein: CASSQDRWEPLHF
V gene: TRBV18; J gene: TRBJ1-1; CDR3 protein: CASSPPGGRGSGNTEAFF
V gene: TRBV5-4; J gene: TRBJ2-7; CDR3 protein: CASSLAFPSYEQYF
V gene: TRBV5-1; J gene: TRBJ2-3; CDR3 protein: CASSFLDTQYF
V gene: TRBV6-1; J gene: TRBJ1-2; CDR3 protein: CASSEAGSSYTF
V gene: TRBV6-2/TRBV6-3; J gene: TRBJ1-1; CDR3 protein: CASSYSMGRTEAFF
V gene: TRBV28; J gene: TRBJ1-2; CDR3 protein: CASSLLDRGPRNYGYTF
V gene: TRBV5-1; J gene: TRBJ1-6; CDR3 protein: CASSYQGNLDSPLHF
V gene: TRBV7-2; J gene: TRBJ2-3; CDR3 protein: CASRSKMTYTHTQYF
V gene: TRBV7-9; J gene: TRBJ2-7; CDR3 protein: CASSPHRDRSNEQYF
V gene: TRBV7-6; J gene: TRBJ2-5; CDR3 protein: CASSLTGGILETQYF
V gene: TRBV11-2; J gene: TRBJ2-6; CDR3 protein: CASSLIWLSGANVLTF